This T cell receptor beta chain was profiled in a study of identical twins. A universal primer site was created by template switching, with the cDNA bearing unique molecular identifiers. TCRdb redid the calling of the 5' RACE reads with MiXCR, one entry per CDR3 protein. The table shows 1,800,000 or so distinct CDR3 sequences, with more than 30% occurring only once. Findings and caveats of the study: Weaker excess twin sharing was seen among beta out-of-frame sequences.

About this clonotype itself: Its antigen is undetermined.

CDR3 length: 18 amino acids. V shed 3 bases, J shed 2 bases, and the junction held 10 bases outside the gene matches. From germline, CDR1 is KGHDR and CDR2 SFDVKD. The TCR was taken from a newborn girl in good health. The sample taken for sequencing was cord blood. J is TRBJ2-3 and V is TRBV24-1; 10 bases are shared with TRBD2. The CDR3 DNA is TGTGCCACCAGTGATCCTCTCCTAGCGGGGGCCCTCACAGATACGCAGTATTTT. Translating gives CATSDPLLAGALTDTQYF.